A selection of T cell receptor beta chains follows, all from one sample in a study of PD-L1 blockade in urothelial cancer. The assay was immunoSEQ multiplex PCR, and TCRdb's table has in-frame clones only and misses some. The table lists roughly 77,000 clones, less than 90% of them singletons. Source: PBMCs, taken around atezolizumab (anti-PD-L1) treatment. The origin of the receptors is a woman aged 70-85 years with urothelial cancer. The CDR3 runs from the conserved cysteine through the conserved F or W. The D gene is left open where the match is weak. Where a row states a size, it is once, few, many or the class of an expanded clone; other rows omit it.

D	size	V	J	CDR3	DNA
NA	NA	TRBV5-1	TRBJ2-3	CASRRDFSSTDTQYF	TGCGCCAGCAGACGGGACTTTTCTAGCACAGATACGCAGTATTTT
NA	NA	TRBV19	TRBJ1-1	CASSIVGGGLGMLGNTEAFF	TGTGCCAGTAGTATAGTTGGGGGAGGGCTCGGGATGTTGGGGAACACTGAAGCTTTCTTT
TRBD1	NA	TRBV6-5	TRBJ1-1	CASRRDRGQTEAFF	TGTGCCAGCAGGCGGGACAGGGGGCAGACTGAAGCTTTCTTT
NA	NA	TRBV5-1	TRBJ1-4	CASSPNAADEKLFF	TGCGCCAGCAGCCCGAATGCCGCGGATGAAAAACTGTTTTTT
NA	NA	TRBV9	TRBJ2-1	CASSLAVVGEQFF	TGTGCCAGCAGTCTAGCAGTGGTAGGGGAGCAGTTCTTC
TRBD1	NA	TRBV10-3	TRBJ1-2	CAISDPGQGADGYTF	TGTGCCATCAGTGACCCAGGACAGGGAGCAGATGGCTACACCTTC
TRBD1	NA	TRBV19	TRBJ2-7	CASSIKGQGFYEQYF	TGTGCCAGTAGTATAAAGGGACAGGGTTTCTACGAGCAGTACTTC
NA	NA	TRBV25-1	TRBJ2-5	CASSEYFPTSRETQYF	TGTGCCAGCAGTGAATACTTCCCGACATCCCGGGAGACCCAGTACTTC
NA	NA	TRBV12-2	TRBJ2-2	CASRLVRDSAGELFF	TGTGCAAGTCGCTTAGTTCGGGATTCGGCCGGGGAGCTGTTTTTT
NA	once	TRBV6-5	TRBJ1-2	CASTPDRANYGYTF	TGTGCCAGCACCCCCGACAGAGCTAACTATGGCTACACCTTC
NA	NA	TRBV6-6	TRBJ1-4	CASRPDGGAEKLFF	TGTGCCAGCAGGCCCGATGGGGGCGCCGAAAAACTGTTTTTT
TRBD2	NA	TRBV9	TRBJ2-5	CASSVGTWREGEKETQYF	TGTGCCAGCAGCGTAGGAACGTGGCGGGAGGGGGAGAAAGAGACCCAGTACTTC
TRBD2	NA	TRBV5-1	TRBJ2-4	CASSPVLAVLAKNIQYF	TGCGCCAGCAGCCCTGTACTAGCGGTGCTAGCCAAAAACATTCAGTACTTC
TRBD1	NA	TRBV18	TRBJ1-4	CASSRLQGNNEKLFF	TGTGCCAGCTCACGGTTACAGGGGAATAATGAAAAACTGTTTTTT
TRBD2	NA	TRBV11-2	TRBJ2-3	CASSLAGTSGGRADTQYF	TGTGCCAGCAGCTTAGCCGGGACTAGCGGGGGGAGGGCAGATACGCAGTATTTT